This T cell receptor beta chain derives from a study of cytomegalovirus exposure and HLA in healthy donors. The PCR had 60 Vbeta and 13 Jbeta primers. Profiled with immunoSEQ multiplex PCR; TCRdb holds only in-frame clones, not every one. The repertoire consists of approximately 110,000 clones, with around 73% occurring once and the leading ten covering just over 8%. On this clone itself: Its antigen is not identified.

This CDR3 has 16 residues. Germline-derived CDR1 and CDR2 are MNHEY and SVGAGI. V lost 0 bases, J lost 1 base, and 12 bases lay in between. Broader study findings: Most subjects had HLA-A and HLA-B alleles reportedly predicted accurately by TCR beta sequences. Segments of the TCR beta V type were, in most cases, productive about 87% or about 30% of the time in an earlier analysis.

The receptor comes from a woman in her thirties or forties in good health and CMV-seropositive. V usage is TRBV6-5 and J usage is TRBJ1-1, with a possible D match to TRBD1 (5 bases). Sequenced sample: PBMCs. The CDR3 DNA reads TGTGCCAGCAGTTACTCGGTAGGACAACGGAACACTGAAGCTTTCTTT. The encoded protein is CASSYSVGQRNTEAFF.